The TCR beta chain under discussion was sequenced for a study of T-cell reconstitution after alpha-beta-depleted transplantation in children. This clonotype showed up many times. A TCRbeta library incorporating unique molecular identifiers was prepared. MiXCR was run by TCRdb on the PCR reads, yielding one entry per CDR3 protein. The table includes approximately 390,000 distinct CDR3 sequences, approximately 10% detected once. The CDR3 consists of 14 residues. The ends were cut back, 7 bases at V and 9 bases at J, with 23 bases in the middle. Germline V CDR1 and CDR2: SGHRS, YFSETQ. This receptor was taken from a human donor who donated a stem cell graft to a child with acute myeloid leukemia. Sample: PBMCs from the stem cell graft donor, taken from the stem cell graft. The chain combines TRBV5-1 with TRBJ2-7; D tentatively reads TRBD1 or TRBD2 (7 bases each). The CDR3 sequence is CASAQGGSVGGQYF. The CDR3 nucleotides are TGCGCCAGCGCCCAGGGGGGGTCTGTAGGTGGGCAGTACTTC.